The 32 T cell receptor beta chains in this list originate from one sample, sequenced in a study of blood T cell repertoires in COVID-19. Only in-frame clones appear in the TCRdb table, and some are missing; sequencing was by immunoSEQ multiplex PCR. The sample yields about 220,000 clones, about four fifths seen once. The sequenced sample consisted of PBMCs or T cells enriched from blood (not recorded which). The receptor set was obtained from a woman in her forties with acute COVID-19.

The chain has TRBV28 and TRBJ1-5; 7 nucleotides line up with TRBD1. Germline-derived CDR1 and CDR2 are MDHEN and SYDVKM. V gave up 2 bases and J gave up 7 bases; unmatched junction bases: 5. CDR3 length: 14 residues. The CDR3 bases are TGTGCCAGCAGTTTAGGGCAGGGGGGCCAGCCCCAGCATTTT. This codes for CASSLGQGGQPQHF.

The V call is TRBV28, the J call TRBJ1-6; tentatively, D is TRBD1 (6 bases). The CDR3 contains 18 residues. Germline lookup yields CDR1 MDHEN and CDR2 SYDVKM. V was trimmed by 4 bases and J by 0 bases, leaving 16 bases between them. The CDR3 DNA follows: TGTGCCAGCAGTTCAAGGGACATCTTGGGCTCCTATAATTCACCCCTCCACTTT. Translation: CASSSRDILGSYNSPLHF. Full variable domain (outside the CDR3, taken from reference TRBV28 and TRBJ1-6): DVKVTQSSRYLVKRTGEKVFLECVQDMDHENMFWYRQDPGLGLRLIYFSYDVKMKEKGDIPEGYSVSREKKERFSLILESASTNQTSMYLCASSSRDILGSYNSPLHFGNGTRLTVT.

J is TRBJ1-1 and V is TRBV9, with TRBD1 matching over 8 bases. The CDR3 loop spans 13 amino acids. Germline values: CDR1 SGDLS, CDR2 YYNGEE. V trimming: 3 bases; J trimming: 5 bases; junction bases outside the gene matches: 3. CDR3 in DNA: TGTGCCAGCAGCGGACAGGGGAGGACTGAAGCTTTCTTT. Protein product: CASSGQGRTEAFF.

J is TRBJ2-7 and V is TRBV5-6, with 10 bases lining up with TRBD1. Looked up from germline, CDR1 is SGHDT and CDR2 is YYEEEE. Trimming cost V 2 bases and J 6 bases; bases outside gene matches: 8. The CDR3 is made up of 15 amino acids. The CDR3 reads CASSLGGTGAPEQYF. Here the CDR3 DNA reads TGTGCCAGCAGCTTAGGCGGGACAGGGGCCCCCGAGCAGTACTTC. Drawing the rest from reference TRBV5-6 and TRBJ2-7, the complete variable domain is DAGVTQSPTHLIKTRGQQVTLRCSPKSGHDTVSWYQQALGQGPQFIFQYYEEEERQRGNFPDRFSGHQFPNYSSELNVNALLLGDSALYLCASSLGGTGAPEQYFGPGTRLTVT.

The chain has TRBV7-3 and TRBJ2-5; TRBD2 aligns across 7 bases. Germline assignment: CDR1 SGHTA and CDR2 FQGTGA. The CDR3 sequence is 15 residues long. V shed 3 bases, J shed 4 bases, and the junction held 8 bases outside the gene matches. The CDR3 DNA is TGTGCCAGCAGCTTCGGGGGAGGGGCGCGAGAGACCCAGTACTTC. Its translation: CASSFGGGARETQYF. Full variable domain (missing parts from reference TRBV7-3 and TRBJ2-5): GAGVSQTPSNKVTEKGKYVELRCDPISGHTALYWYRQSLGQGPEFLIYFQGTGAADDSGLPNDRFFAVRPEGSVSTLKIQRTERGDSAVYLCASSFGGGARETQYFGPGTRLLVL.

The CDR3 nucleotides are TGTGCCAGCAGTGAATTTTTTCCCTCGCCGGGGACTGAAGCTTTCTTT. This sequence encodes CASSEFFPSPGTEAFF. V gene TRBV25-1 combines with J gene TRBJ1-1; D is undetermined. The CDR3 consists of 16 residues. The V and J ends lost 1 base and 5 bases respectively, with 17 bases between them. The germline V gene has CDR1 MGHDK and CDR2 SYGVNS.

The V call is TRBV11-2, the J call TRBJ2-1, with a possible D match to TRBD2 (6 bases). The germline CDR1 and CDR2 sequences are SGHAT and FQNNGV. The CDR3 loop spans 16 amino acids. Trimming removed 1 base at V and 0 bases at J, with 10 bases between. The CDR3 here is CASSLGAGRSYNEQFF. The CDR3 DNA reads TGTGCCAGCAGCTTAGGGGCGGGGCGCTCCTACAATGAGCAGTTCTTC.

The chain joins TRBV10-3 to TRBJ1-1, with D possibly matching TRBD1 (5 bases). V was trimmed by 10 bases and J by 3 bases, leaving 15 bases between them. CDR3 length: 13 amino acids. The germline V gene has CDR1 ENHRY and CDR2 SYGVKD. Here the CDR3 reads CATRLGGDTEAFF. For the CDR3, the DNA is TGTGCCACTCGCTTGGGGGGGGACACTGAAGCTTTCTTT.

This chain uses TRBV5-1 with TRBJ2-5; 8 bases align to TRBD1. J lost 5 bases, V lost 2 bases, and 5 bases had no gene match. CDR1 and CDR2 from the germline V gene are SGHRS and YFSETQ. The CDR3 is 14 residues long. The chain's CDR3 is CASSFNGQGETQYF. DNA of the CDR3: TGCGCCAGCAGCTTCAATGGACAGGGCGAGACCCAGTACTTC.

This chain uses TRBV27 with TRBJ2-5; TRBD2 matches at 14 bases. The germline CDR1 and CDR2 sequences are MNHEY and SMNVEV (reference sequence). The CDR3 extends over 21 amino acids. The J segment lost 2 bases and the V segment lost 5 bases, leaving 19 bases of the junction unmatched. For the CDR3, the DNA is TGTGCCAGCAGTAGAATACGACTAGCGGGAGGGGAACTTTCAACACAAGAGACCCAGTACTTC. As protein: CASSRIRLAGGELSTQETQYF.

The rearrangement uses TRBV6-5 and TRBJ2-1; 7 bases match TRBD2. The CDR3 is 14 residues long. After removal of 7 bases from V and 8 bases from J, the junction contained 11 bases not matched to a gene. Germline V gene data show CDR1 as MNHEY and CDR2 as SVGAGI. The CDR3 region has the DNA TGTGCCAGCACGGAGCGGGGTTTTACCCATGAGCAGTTCTTC. This translates into CASTERGFTHEQFF.

The rearrangement uses TRBV19 and TRBJ1-1, with no clear D. This CDR3 comprises 11 residues. Germline CDR1 is LNHDA and CDR2 is SQIVND (reference sequence). The CDR3 DNA follows: TGTGTCTCCCGCAGGAACACTGAAGCTTTCTTT. This codes for CVSRRNTEAFF.

This clone was seen a few times. The V call is TRBV18, the J call TRBJ1-4; D is possibly TRBD1 (5 bases). Trimming shortened V by 3 bases and J by 7 bases, and 9 bases separated the two germline ends. The CDR3 consists of 13 residues. Germline V gene lookup returns CDR1 KGHSH and CDR2 LQKENI. CDR3 region: CASSPDIGEKLFF. The CDR3 region has the DNA TGTGCCAGCTCACCGGACATAGGTGAAAAACTGTTTTTT.

V usage is TRBV27 and J usage is TRBJ2-1; 11 positions match TRBD1. The germline V gene encodes CDR1 MNHEY and CDR2 SMNVEV (reference sequence). This CDR3 has 17 amino acids. V trimming: 5 bases; J trimming: 9 bases; junction bases outside the gene matches: 15. In DNA, the CDR3 is TGTGCCAGCAGTGTAGGACAGGGGGCCTTGGGGGGTAGTGAGCAGTTCTTC. As protein: CASSVGQGALGGSEQFF.

The chain is built from TRBV5-3 and TRBJ1-2; a weak D match, TRBD1 (5 bases). TRBV5-3 is an ORF for which the function is uncertain. V gave up 10 bases and J gave up 8 bases, with 18 bases separating them. The CDR3 is 12 residues long. As DNA, the CDR3 is TGTGCCTCCTCGGGGGGAAGCGAGGGCTACACCTTC. Its translation is CASSGGSEGYTF.

CDR3: CASSHGGIGDEKLFF. The CDR3 DNA reads as TGTGCCAGCAGCCACGGGGGAATAGGAGATGAAAAACTGTTTTTT. This chain joins TRBV7-9 and TRBJ1-4; TRBD1 is a possible D gene (5 bases). Germline CDR1 and CDR2: SEHNR and FQNEAQ (reference sequence). The CDR3 has 15 amino acids. V gave up 5 bases and J gave up 6 bases, with 16 bases separating them.

The genes are TRBV4-1 and TRBJ2-1; TRBD2 matches 7 bases. The V gene's germline CDR1 is MGHRA and CDR2 YSYEKL. The CDR3 is 16 residues long. The ends lost 1 base at V and 3 bases at J; junction bases unmatched: 6. The CDR3 reads CASSQGLAGVYNEQFF. The CDR3 nucleotides read TGCGCCAGCAGCCAAGGACTCGCGGGAGTCTACAATGAGCAGTTCTTC.

The gene calls are TRBV4-3 and TRBJ1-6; 10 bases map to TRBD1. Trimming removed 1 base from V and 7 bases from J; junction bases left unmatched: 7. The length of the CDR3 is 17 residues. Germline-derived CDR1 and CDR2 are LGHNA and YSLEER. The CDR3: CASSQVAGQGVNSPLHF. The CDR3 DNA is TGCGCCAGCAGCCAAGTCGCCGGACAGGGGGTGAATTCACCCCTCCACTTT.

The gene calls are TRBV28 and TRBJ2-7; 9 bases map to TRBD2. Germline trimming cut 7 bases from V and 2 bases from J; bases unmatched to any gene: 6. The germline V gene encodes CDR1 MDHEN and CDR2 SYDVKM. This CDR3 spans 14 amino acids. The CDR3 region has the DNA TGTGCCAGCAACGGAGGACTAGCGACCTACGAGCAGTACTTC. Amino acid sequence: CASNGGLATYEQYF.

This chain connects TRBV5-1 to TRBJ2-1, with 10 bases that match TRBD1. Germline V gives CDR1 SGHRS, CDR2 YFSETQ. The CDR3 runs 16 residues. After removal of 4 bases from V and 7 bases from J, the junction contained 11 bases not matched to a gene. The CDR3 nucleotides are TGCGCCAGCAGCCATGGGACAGGGGCGCCCATTAATGAGCAGTTCTTC. Amino acid sequence: CASSHGTGAPINEQFF.

The chain carries TRBV6-5 and TRBJ1-4; 9 nucleotides line up with TRBD1. Germline lookup yields CDR1 MNHEY and CDR2 SVGAGI. V dropped 2 bases and J dropped 8; count of bases not matched to a gene: 6. The length of the CDR3 is 15 residues. This CDR3 reads CASSYTGGVGEKLFF. The CDR3, as DNA: TGTGCCAGCAGTTACACAGGGGGCGTAGGGGAAAAACTGTTTTTT.

This chain uses TRBV5-4 with TRBJ1-3; tentatively, D is TRBD1 (5 bases). Trimming shortened V by 0 bases and J by 1 base, and 8 bases separated the two germline ends. CDR3 size: 15 residues. CDR1 and CDR2 from the germline V gene are SGHNT and YYREEE (reference sequence). CDR3: CASSLGGDSGNTIYF. In nucleotides, the CDR3 is TGTGCCAGCAGCTTGGGGGGGGATTCTGGAAACACCATATATTTT.

The J gene is TRBJ2-7, the V gene TRBV6-5; 7 nucleotides align to TRBD1. This CDR3 has 12 amino acids. The trim removed 6 bases at V and 13 bases at J, leaving 12 bases unmatched. Per germline, CDR1 MNHEY and CDR2 SVGAGI. Here the CDR3 DNA reads TGTGCCAGCAGACCTGACAGGGAAGGGGAATACTTC. Protein product: CASRPDREGEYF.

V and J are TRBV7-6 and TRBJ2-7; D possibly corresponds to TRBD1 (5 bases). This CDR3 contains 15 residues. The germline CDR1 and CDR2 sequences are SGHVS and FNYEAQ. V was trimmed by 2 bases and J by 5 bases, leaving 16 bases between them. The CDR3 loop reads CASSLTGAGYDEQYF. The CDR3 DNA reads TGTGCCAGCAGCTTAACAGGAGCAGGGTACGACGAGCAGTACTTC.

Details on this clone: At the DNA level, this CDR3 is encoded by other sequences in the same sample as well. The rearrangement links TRBV5-1 to TRBJ1-3; TRBD1 aligns across 7 bases. CDR3 length equals 17 residues. Losses at the gene ends were 3 bases for V and 2 bases for J; bases not matched to a gene: 11. CDR1 and CDR2 (germline): SGHRS, YFSETQ. This CDR3 is CASSSTLQGSAGNTIYF. In nucleotides, the CDR3 is TGCGCCAGCAGCTCCACCCTACAGGGGTCAGCTGGAAACACCATATATTTT. The full variable domain, completed using reference TRBV5-1 and TRBJ1-3, is KAGVTQTPRYLIKTRGQQVTLSCSPISGHRSVSWYQQTPGQGLQFLFEYFSETQRNKGNFPGRFSGRQFSNSRSEMNVSTLELGDSALYLCASSSTLQGSAGNTIYFGEGSWLTVV.

This chain uses TRBV5-4 with TRBJ1-2; D might be TRBD1 (5 bases). CDR1 and CDR2 (germline): SGHNT, YYREEE (reference sequence). CDR3 length: 15 amino acids. V lost 0 bases to trimming and J lost 1 base, with 10 bases between them. The chain's CDR3 is CASSLASGNNYGYTF. DNA for the CDR3: TGTGCCAGCAGCTTGGCCTCAGGGAATAACTATGGCTACACCTTC.

The CDR3 reads CSVPRGETAFF. The CDR3 DNA sequence: TGCAGCGTCCCCAGGGGGGAGACCGCTTTCTTT. The gene calls are TRBV29-1 and TRBJ1-1, with 7 bases that match TRBD1. This CDR3 spans 11 amino acids. The J segment lost 11 bases and the V segment lost 6 bases, leaving 9 bases of the junction unmatched. Germline CDR1 is SQVTM and CDR2 is ANQGSEA.

This clone was seen at least ten times. V is TRBV15 and J is TRBJ2-7; 8 nucleotides align to TRBD2. V lost 5 bases to trimming and J lost 5 bases; unmatched junction nucleotides: 11. The germline V gene encodes CDR1 LNHNV and CDR2 YYDKDF (reference sequence). The CDR3 is 15 amino acids. The CDR3 nucleotides read TGTGCCACCAGCTCGGGGGGTAGCGGGATCAACGAGCAGTACTTC. Residues: CATSSGGSGINEQYF.

The V gene is TRBV2, the J gene TRBJ1-5; D is unresolved. The germline V gene encodes CDR1 SNHLY and CDR2 FYNNEI. The V gene lost 2 bases and the J gene lost 4 bases, with 9 bases spanning the gap. The CDR3 spans 14 residues. CDR3 nucleotide sequence: TGTGCCAGCAGTGAATCGCCCGGGAATCAGCCCCAGCATTTT. Its protein product is CASSESPGNQPQHF.

The gene calls are TRBV5-8 and TRBJ1-2; D may be TRBD1 (6 bases). From germline, CDR1 is SGHTS and CDR2 YDEGEE. This CDR3 is 14 amino acids long. The V gene lost 1 base and the J gene lost 5 bases, with 12 bases spanning the gap. This CDR3 is CASSLRTVRYGYTF. CDR3 DNA sequence: TGTGCCAGCAGCTTGCGGACAGTTCGATATGGCTACACCTTC.

V gene TRBV27 combines with J gene TRBJ2-1; D is uncertain. Germline lookup yields CDR1 MNHEY and CDR2 SMNVEV (reference sequence). V was pared by 7 bases and J by 9 bases, with 16 bases between. The CDR3 is 13 residues long. The CDR3 loop is CASTWNDLGEQFF. Written as DNA, the CDR3 is TGTGCCAGCACCTGGAACGATCTAGGTGAGCAGTTCTTC.

The chain is built from TRBV7-2 and TRBJ1-5, with 9 bases fitting TRBD1. The CDR3 sequence is 17 residues long. Trimming removed 1 base from V and 7 bases from J; junction bases left unmatched: 11. Per germline, CDR1 SGHTA and CDR2 FQGNSA. The chain's CDR3 is CASSLDRGQGLKQPQHF. The CDR3 DNA reads as TGTGCCAGCAGCTTAGATCGTGGACAGGGGTTAAAACAGCCCCAGCATTTT.